This T cell receptor beta chain was identified during a study of tumor-infiltrating lymphocytes in oesophageal squamous cell carcinoma. This clonotype was seen more than once but under ten times. TCRdb redid the calling of the PCR reads with MiXCR, one entry per CDR3 protein. The data hold about 19,000 distinct CDR3 sequences, with roughly 41% observed a single time. From germline, CDR1 is SGHNT and CDR2 YENEEA. CDR3 length: 12 amino acids. V shed 0 bases and J shed 5 bases, with 2 bases lying between them. The receptor was isolated from a male donor with esophageal squamous cell carcinoma. Sequencing was performed on normal esophageal tissue next to the tumor. The V call is TRBV11-3, the J call TRBJ1-5; D unclear. The CDR3: CASSLEDQPQHF. CDR3 nucleotides: TGTGCCAGCAGCTTAGAAGATCAGCCCCAGCATTTT.